The present entry profiles one TCR beta chain with its context. V dropped 6 bases and J dropped 8; count of bases not matched to a gene: 8. This CDR3 is 13 amino acids long. Per germline, CDR1 MNHEY and CDR2 SVGAGI. Repertoires were generated with immunoSEQ multiplex PCR, while TCRdb's copy carries only in-frame clones and drops some. The sample contains tens of thousands of clones, about 88% of which appear only once. The time point is: neoterminal ileum biopsy at postoperative endoscopy, about 6 months after surgery. Eligibility required adulthood, ileal or ileocolonic Crohn's disease and indicated ileocolonic resection. These data belong to a study of T cell repertoires in ileal Crohn's disease. Study as a whole: Operated complications were stricturing disease (about 60%) and penetrating disease (about 40%).

This receptor was identified in an adult with Crohn's disease. The sequenced sample consisted of ileal tissue. The rearrangement joins TRBV6-5 to TRBJ1-2; 8 bases are shared with TRBD1. The CDR3 here is CASSDRGREGYTF. The DNA of the CDR3 is TGTGCCAGCAGCGACAGGGGTAGAGAGGGCTACACCTTC.